The 10 T cell receptor beta chains given below trace back to one sample, sequenced in a study of glioma-infiltrating T cells. Using RNA template, CDR3s of TCR alpha and beta were amplified with iRepertoire arm-PCR. From the multiplex PCR reads, TCRdb called clonotypes with MiXCR, one entry per CDR3 protein. The data contain more than 85,000 distinct CDR3 sequences, less than 30% of them singletons. The sequencing sample was made of glioma tissue, nonneoplastic brain tissue, or PBMCs (not recorded which). These receptors were collected from a human donor with low-grade glioma or glioblastoma, undergoing nonglioma brain surgery, or in good health (not recorded which).

This clonotype has ten or more counts. The chain uses TRBV7-2 and TRBJ2-2; no firm D call. This CDR3 is built from 14 residues. In germline, CDR1 is SGHTA, CDR2 FQGNSA. V lost 8 bases and J 0 bases, leaving 10 bases between the germline ends. The CDR3 coding sequence is TGTGCCAGCGGGCGAGAGGCGAACACCGGGGAGCTGTTTTTT. Encoded protein: CASGREANTGELFF.

This clonotype has ten or more counts. The genes are TRBV4-1 and TRBJ2-5; tentatively, D is TRBD2 (6 bases). Germline V gives CDR1 MGHRA, CDR2 YSYEKL. V was cut by 0 bases and J by 1 base, with 9 bases left in between. This CDR3 is 15 amino acids long. The CDR3 protein is CASSQDGGIQETQYF. CDR3 sequence (DNA): TGCGCCAGCAGCCAAGATGGGGGGATCCAAGAGACCCAGTACTTC.

This clonotype was recorded many times. The chain couples TRBV20-1 to TRBJ1-5; 7 nucleotides agree with TRBD1. The CDR3 is 14 amino acids. The germline V gene encodes CDR1 DFQATT and CDR2 SNEGSKA (reference sequence). The V and J ends lost 2 bases and 4 bases, in that order; junction bases with no gene match: 5. As DNA, the CDR3 is TGCAGTGCTAGAATAGGGGGCCAAAATCAGCCCCAGCATTTT. Translating gives CSARIGGQNQPQHF.

This clonotype appeared many times. The chain couples TRBV27 to TRBJ2-7; D possibly matches TRBD1 or TRBD2 (7 bases each). Germline CDR1 MNHEY, CDR2 SMNVEV (reference sequence). This CDR3 is 12 amino acids long. The V end was cut by 6 bases, the J end by 5 bases, with 11 bases between. This chain's CDR3 is CASSQGGNEQYF. CDR3 in DNA: TGTGCCAGCAGCCAGGGGGGGAACGAGCAGTACTTC.

This chain's CDR3 is CASSHPTSGGDTDTQYF. As DNA, the CDR3 is TGCGCCAGCAGCCATCCGACTAGCGGGGGCGACACAGATACGCAGTATTTT. This chain connects TRBV5-1 to TRBJ2-3, with 12 bases aligning to TRBD2. Germline CDR1 and CDR2: SGHRS and YFSETQ. J gave up 2 bases and V 4 bases, and 8 bases lay outside the gene matches. The CDR3 consists of 17 residues.

For this clonotype: A much larger clone lies a single base off, so this may be a read error. The chain employs TRBV4-1 and TRBJ1-5; the match to TRBD1 covers 9 bases. This CDR3 is 16 amino acids long. Germline lookup yields CDR1 MGHRA and CDR2 YSYEKL. CDR3 sequence (DNA): TGCGCCAGCAGCCAAGGGGGGGACAGGGCAAACCAGCACCAGCATTTT. It encodes CASSQGGDRANQHQHF.

This clonotype was picked up a small number of times. V gene TRBV29-1 combines with J gene TRBJ2-7, with 10 bases aligning to TRBD2. J gave up 2 bases and V 0 bases, and 10 bases lay outside the gene matches. The CDR3 consists of 17 residues. CDR1 is SQVTM and CDR2 is ANQGSEA in the germline V gene. CDR3 residues: CSVEDGASGSPPYEQYF. DNA for the CDR3: TGCAGCGTTGAAGACGGGGCTAGCGGGAGCCCCCCCTACGAGCAGTACTTC.

This chain uses TRBV28 with TRBJ2-7; TRBD1 or TRBD2 may be the D gene (6 bases each). The germline V and J ends were trimmed by 6 bases and 3 bases, with 18 bases remaining between them. Germline V gene sequence: CDR1 MDHEN, CDR2 SYDVKM. This CDR3 contains 15 residues. The CDR3 is CASRPLQGGGYEQYF. DNA for the CDR3: TGTGCCAGCAGACCCCTACAGGGAGGAGGCTACGAGCAGTACTTC.

Concerning this clonotype: Since a much larger clone is just one base distant, this may be a read error. The chain combines TRBV24-1 with TRBJ2-1; 9 bases map to TRBD2. V shed 6 bases, J shed 14 bases, and the junction held 16 bases outside the gene matches. The CDR3 is made up of 15 amino acids. Germline V gene sequence: CDR1 KGHDR, CDR2 SFDVKD. The CDR3 bases are TGTGCCACCAGTACCAATAGCGGGAGCGACTTGCGAGAGTTCTTC. Protein product: CATSTNSGSDLREFF.

This clonotype was seen repeatedly, ten times or more. This chain's CDR3 is CSVTWGAVGDTQYF. The CDR3, as DNA: TGCAGCGTTACCTGGGGGGCAGTAGGAGATACGCAGTATTTT. The chain combines TRBV29-1 with TRBJ2-3; D is tentatively TRBD1 or TRBD2 (6 bases each). The CDR3 consists of 14 residues. The V gene lost 5 bases and the J gene lost 5 bases, with 17 bases spanning the gap. Germline loops: CDR1 SQVTM, CDR2 ANQGSEA.